This record concerns one T cell receptor beta chain sequence. The antigen is unknown. This CDR3 is missing its conserved last phenylalanine or tryptophan, likely due to a read error. Germline DNA was extracted alongside blood RNA, which was obtained from unsorted whole blood. CDR1 and CDR2 (germline): SQVTM, ANQGSEA. V dropped 7 bases and J dropped 12; count of bases not matched to a gene: 13. This CDR3 is built from 13 residues. Total RNA amounting to roughly 450 ng was the source from which TCR beta cDNA was made with a constant-region primer. ARM-PCR, slightly modified, supplied the TCR beta libraries through three nested multiplex PCR rounds. A C-beta reverse primer and TRBV1-TRBV30 forward primers served in each of the first two PCR rounds, at 9 to 11 cycles apiece. TCRdb called the multiplex PCR reads again in MiXCR, with one record for every CDR3 protein. Found here are about 320,000 distinct CDR3 sequences, 65% of them singletons; the top ten hold roughly 9%.

These data are taken from a study of tumor-infiltrating lymphocytes in primary liver carcinoma. General study points: Blood's top-250-clone fraction was significantly lower than that of tumors (p = 0.039).

Sequencing was done on a sample of peripheral blood. V and J are TRBV29-1 and TRBJ2-1; the match to TRBD1 covers 9 bases. The clonotype originates from a man aged 40-50 years with primary liver carcinoma and hepatitis B virus infection. Here the CDR3 DNA reads TGCAGCGGGCTGGGACAGGGTGTCCATGGGCAGTTCTAC. Translation: CSGLGQGVHGQFY.